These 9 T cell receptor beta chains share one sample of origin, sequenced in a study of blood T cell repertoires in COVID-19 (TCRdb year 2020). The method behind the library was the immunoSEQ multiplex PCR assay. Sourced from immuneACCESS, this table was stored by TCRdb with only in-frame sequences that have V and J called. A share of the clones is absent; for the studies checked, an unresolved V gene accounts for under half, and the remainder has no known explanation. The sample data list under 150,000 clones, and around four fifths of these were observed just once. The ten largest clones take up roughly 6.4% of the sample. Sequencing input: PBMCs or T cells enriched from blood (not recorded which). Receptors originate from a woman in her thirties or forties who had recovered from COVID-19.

The CDR3 DNA reads TGTGCCAGCAGCCAAGATGGTAGCTACGAGCAGTACTTC. It specifies CASSQDGSYEQYF. The J gene is TRBJ2-7, the V gene TRBV3-1 (or the pseudogene TRBV3-2); D not certain. From germline, CDR1 is LGHDT and CDR2 YNNKEL (reference sequence). Between the trimmed V and J ends, which lost 0 bases and 3 bases, there was a span of 6 bases. The CDR3 is made up of 13 amino acids.

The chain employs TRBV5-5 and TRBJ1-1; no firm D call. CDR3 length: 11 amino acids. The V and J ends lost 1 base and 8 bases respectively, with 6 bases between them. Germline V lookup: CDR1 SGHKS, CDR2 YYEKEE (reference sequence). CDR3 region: CASSLTQEAFF. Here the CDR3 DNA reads TGTGCCAGCAGCTTGACACAGGAAGCTTTCTTT.

The CDR3 DNA reads as TGTGCCAGCAGTCCAGGGTCCGGGTACACTGAAGCTTTCTTT. Residues: CASSPGSGYTEAFF. The chain uses TRBV9 and TRBJ1-1; tentative D call: TRBD1 (5 bases). In germline, CDR1 is SGDLS, CDR2 YYNGEE. V was cut by 5 bases and J by 3 bases, with 14 bases left in between. The length of the CDR3 is 14 residues.

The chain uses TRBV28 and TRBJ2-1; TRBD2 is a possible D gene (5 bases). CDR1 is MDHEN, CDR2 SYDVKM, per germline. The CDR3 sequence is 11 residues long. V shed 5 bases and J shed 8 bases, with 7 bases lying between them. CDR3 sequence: CASSMRDEQFF. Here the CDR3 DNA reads TGTGCCAGCAGTATGAGGGATGAGCAGTTCTTC.

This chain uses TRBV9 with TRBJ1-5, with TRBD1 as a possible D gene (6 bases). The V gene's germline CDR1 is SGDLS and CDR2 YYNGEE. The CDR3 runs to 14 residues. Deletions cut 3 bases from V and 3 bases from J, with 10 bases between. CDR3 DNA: TGTGCCAGCAGCGAGCAGGGGAACAATCAGCCCCAGCATTTT. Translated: CASSEQGNNQPQHF. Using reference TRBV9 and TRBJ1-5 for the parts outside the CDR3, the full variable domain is DSGVTQTPKHLITATGQRVTLRCSPRSGDLSVYWYQQSLDQGLQFLIQYYNGEERAKGNILERFSAQQFPDLHSELNLSSLELGDSALYFCASSEQGNNQPQHFGDGTRLSIL.

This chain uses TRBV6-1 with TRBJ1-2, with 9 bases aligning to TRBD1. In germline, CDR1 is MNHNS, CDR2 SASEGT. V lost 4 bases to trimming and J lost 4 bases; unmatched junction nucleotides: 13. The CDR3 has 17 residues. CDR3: CASSGPLPGQGGYGYTF. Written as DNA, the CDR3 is TGTGCCAGCAGTGGCCCTCTTCCGGGACAGGGAGGCTATGGCTACACCTTC.

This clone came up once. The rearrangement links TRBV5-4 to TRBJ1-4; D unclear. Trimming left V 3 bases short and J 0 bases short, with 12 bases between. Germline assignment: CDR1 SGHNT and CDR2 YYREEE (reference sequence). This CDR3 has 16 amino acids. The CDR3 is CASSSGRRTTNEKLFF. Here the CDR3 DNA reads TGTGCCAGCAGCTCCGGACGGAGGACAACTAATGAAAAACTGTTTTTT.

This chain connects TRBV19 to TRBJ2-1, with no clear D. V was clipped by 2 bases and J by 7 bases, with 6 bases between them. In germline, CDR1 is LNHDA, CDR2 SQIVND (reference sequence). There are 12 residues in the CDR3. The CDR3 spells CASSIPGNEQFF. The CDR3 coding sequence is TGTGCCAGTAGTATACCCGGGAATGAGCAGTTCTTC. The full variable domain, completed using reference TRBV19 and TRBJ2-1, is DGGITQSPKYLFRKEGQNVTLSCEQNLNHDAMYWYRQDPGQGLRLIYYSQIVNDFQKGDIAEGYSVSREKKESFPLTVTSAQKNPTAFYLCASSIPGNEQFFGPGTRLTVL.

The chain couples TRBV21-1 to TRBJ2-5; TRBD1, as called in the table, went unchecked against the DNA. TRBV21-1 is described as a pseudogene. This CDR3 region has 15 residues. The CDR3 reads CASSKAGAFQETQYF. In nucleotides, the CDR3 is TGTGCCAGCAGCAAAGCTGGGGCTTTCCAAGAGACCCAGTACTTC.